The present TCR beta chain was sequenced within a study of cytomegalovirus exposure and HLA in healthy donors. Primers for the PCR totalled 60 Vbeta and 13 Jbeta. Sequencing used immunoSEQ multiplex PCR; TCRdb keeps in-frame clones, though not all of them. This table has over 200,000 clones, about 74% appearing once. Per the germline V gene, CDR1 is SEHNR and CDR2 is FQNEAQ (reference sequence). CDR3 length: 13 amino acids. The V call is TRBV7-9, the J call TRBJ2-5; D is undetermined. With the DNA end fitting TRBJ2-7 better, the J assignment may be wrong. The origin of this receptor is a woman in her twenties or thirties in good health and CMV-seronegative. The specimen was PBMCs. The CDR3 DNA follows: TGTGCCAGCAGCTTAGACAGCTCCTACGAGCAGTACTTC. Protein product: CASSLDSSYEQYF.